A selection of T cell receptor beta chains follows, all from one sample in a study of blood T cell repertoires in COVID-19. Data came from immunoSEQ multiplex PCR; TCRdb stores just in-frame clones and leaves some out. The table includes some 120,000 clones, approximately 87% detected once. Material for sequencing was peripheral blood. All receptors come from a man in his forties or fifties with acute or convalescent COVID-19. Each CDR3 is given with its conserved first and last residue. The order of the fields is V gene, J gene, CDR3 protein.

V gene: TRBV6-5; J gene: TRBJ1-6; CDR3 protein: CASRARGANSPLHF
V gene: TRBV4-1; J gene: TRBJ2-7; CDR3 protein: CASSQDEVRVSEQYF
V gene: TRBV9; J gene: TRBJ2-5; CDR3 protein: CASTTGGPQETQYF
V gene: TRBV19; J gene: TRBJ2-1; CDR3 protein: CASSNSGGYNEQFF
V gene: TRBV7-9; J gene: TRBJ2-7; CDR3 protein: CASSAQVGGYYEQYF
V gene: TRBV12-3/TRBV12-4; J gene: TRBJ1-6; CDR3 protein: CASGTEYNSPLHF
V gene: TRBV28; J gene: TRBJ2-5; CDR3 protein: CASSLTSGAKETQYF
V gene: TRBV6-5; J gene: TRBJ1-2; CDR3 protein: CASKRGYGYTF
V gene: TRBV11-2; J gene: TRBJ1-3; CDR3 protein: CASSRTGNQHSGNTIYF
V gene: TRBV29-1; J gene: TRBJ1-1; CDR3 protein: CSVGLRNTEAFF
V gene: TRBV18; J gene: TRBJ1-2; CDR3 protein: CASSPPERGLEGYTF
V gene: TRBV5-1; J gene: TRBJ2-5; CDR3 protein: CASSTSGSETQYF
V gene: TRBV10-2; J gene: TRBJ1-5; CDR3 protein: CASSGGQGAQPQHF
V gene: TRBV5-6; J gene: TRBJ1-2; CDR3 protein: CASSLPRTANYGYTF
V gene: TRBV2; J gene: TRBJ1-1; CDR3 protein: CASSVDRGHPLNTEAFF
V gene: TRBV5-1; J gene: TRBJ1-3; CDR3 protein: CASSRDDSGNTIYF
V gene: TRBV21-1; J gene: TRBJ1-2; CDR3 protein: CASSKPGHRYGYTF
V gene: TRBV19; J gene: TRBJ1-2; CDR3 protein: CASRTKYGYTF
V gene: TRBV29-1; J gene: TRBJ1-2; CDR3 protein: CSVEAQGSISGYTF
V gene: TRBV5-1; J gene: TRBJ2-5; CDR3 protein: CASSTAGTSGGRGTQYF
V gene: TRBV9; J gene: TRBJ2-7; CDR3 protein: CASSAQRPGTVSYEQYF
V gene: TRBV12-3/TRBV12-4; J gene: TRBJ1-5; CDR3 protein: CASSFLGNQPQHF
V gene: TRBV11-3; J gene: TRBJ2-2; CDR3 protein: CASSLEVLAGAGTGELFF
V gene: TRBV21-1; J gene: TRBJ2-3; CDR3 protein: CASSKEGESTDTQYF
V gene: TRBV3-1/TRBV3-2; J gene: TRBJ2-2; CDR3 protein: CASSQSLAGNTGELFF
V gene: TRBV6-5; J gene: TRBJ1-2; CDR3 protein: CASSSGGNYGYTF
V gene: TRBV19; J gene: TRBJ1-3; CDR3 protein: CASSSFGQFSGNTIYF
V gene: TRBV5-1; J gene: TRBJ2-3; CDR3 protein: CASSWEPQGPGLSQVVDTQYF
V gene: TRBV9; J gene: TRBJ2-7; CDR3 protein: CASSVGAGGNEQYF
V gene: TRBV9; J gene: TRBJ2-2; CDR3 protein: CASSGTSGSFGGELFF
V gene: TRBV10-3; J gene: TRBJ2-3; CDR3 protein: CAISGRGAGGTDTQYF
V gene: TRBV27; J gene: TRBJ2-1; CDR3 protein: CASSPRGTSVYNEQFF
V gene: TRBV15; J gene: TRBJ2-7; CDR3 protein: CATSRDLEGSEQYF
V gene: TRBV6-1; J gene: TRBJ1-5; CDR3 protein: CASSEAPRAYNQPQHF
V gene: TRBV7-9; J gene: TRBJ2-5; CDR3 protein: CASSLGTSGRYYF
V gene: TRBV7-2; J gene: TRBJ1-2; CDR3 protein: CASSPDRDHYGYTF
V gene: TRBV23-1; J gene: TRBJ1-1; CDR3 protein: CASSHLPGREMNTEAFF
V gene: TRBV19; J gene: TRBJ2-5; CDR3 protein: CASSTSSGWEETQYF
V gene: TRBV5-6; J gene: TRBJ2-7; CDR3 protein: CASSRDSYYEQYF
V gene: TRBV2; J gene: TRBJ1-1; CDR3 protein: CASSGRDRARNTEAFF